The rows below give T cell receptor beta chains drawn from one sample of a study of T cells in Graves' hyperthyroidism and ophthalmopathy. TCRdb re-derived calls from the multiplex PCR reads in MiXCR, one entry per CDR3 protein. The data contain roughly 630,000 distinct CDR3 sequences, 15% to 19% of them singletons. Sample: blood. Receptor source: a woman in her thirties with Graves' hyperthyroidism. CDR3s include the opening cysteine and the closing phenylalanine or tryptophan. The D gene is left open where the match is weak. Some rows have no size entry. The others give once, few or many, or a class for an expanded clone.

size,J,V,D,DNA,CDR3
many,TRBJ2-7,TRBV28,NA,TGTGCCAGCAATCTTATTCGGGTCAATCCTACCTACGAGCAGTACTTC,CASNLIRVNPTYEQYF
many,TRBJ2-1,TRBV29-1,NA,TGCAGCGTTGAAGTCCATGAGCAGTTCTTC,CSVEVHEQFF
few,TRBJ2-1,TRBV24-1,TRBD1,TGTGCCACCAGTGGTTTCCGACAGGGGGTCGGGAATGAGCAGTTCTTC,CATSGFRQGVGNEQFF
many,TRBJ2-3,TRBV4-3,NA,TGCGCCAGCAGCCCCGGGGGAGCAGATACGCAGTATTTT,CASSPGGADTQYF
many,TRBJ2-7,TRBV30,NA,TGTGCCTGGAGTGAGGGGGGCGAGCAGTACTTC,CAWSEGGEQYF
many,TRBJ2-1,TRBV5-1,TRBD2,TGCGCCAGCAGCTTGCCTAGCGGGAATGGTGAGCAGTTCTTC,CASSLPSGNGEQFF
NA,TRBJ2-7,TRBV14,NA,TGTGCCAGCAGCGAAGCCAACTCCCACTACGAGCAGTACTTC,CASSEANSHYEQYF
NA,TRBJ2-2,TRBV2,NA,TGTGCCAGCAGTGAAGAGGGCCTAAAAGGGGAGCTGTTTTTT,CASSEEGLKGELFF
NA,TRBJ1-1,TRBV19,NA,TGTGCCAGTAGTGGGCGGCTGGGGTTTGACACTGAAGCTTTCTTT,CASSGRLGFDTEAFF
many,TRBJ1-2,TRBV11-2,TRBD1,TGTGCCAGCAGCTTAGTCCAGACAGGGAACTATGGCTACACCTTC,CASSLVQTGNYGYTF
many,TRBJ2-7,TRBV6-2/TRBV6-3,TRBD2,TGTGCCAGCACCGGGCGGCTAGCGGGTTCCTACGAGCAGTACTTC,CASTGRLAGSYEQYF
many,TRBJ2-7,TRBV5-1,NA,TGCGCCAGCAGCTCCAGACAGGGAGGCTACGAGCAGTACTTC,CASSSRQGGYEQYF
NA,TRBJ1-2,TRBV29-1,NA,TGCAGCTCCTTAGCAGGTCCCCCCTCCTTTGGAGGCTACACCTTC,CSSLAGPPSFGGYTF
few,TRBJ1-5,TRBV6-1,NA,TGTGCCAGCAGTGAGGGGTCATCTGGTCAGCCCCAGCATTTT,CASSEGSSGQPQHF
NA,TRBJ2-7,TRBV20-1,NA,TGCAGTGCTAGAGAACTATACGAGCAGTACTTC,CSARELYEQYF
few,TRBJ1-6,TRBV7-8,NA,TGTGCCAGCAGCTGGGTGGGGGGAGATTCACCCCTCCACTTT,CASSWVGGDSPLHF
NA,TRBJ1-2,TRBV24-1,NA,TGTGCCACCAGTGATTTGACAGGGCCCGACTATGGCTACACCTTC,CATSDLTGPDYGYTF
many,TRBJ1-1,TRBV7-9,NA,TGTGCCAGCAGCTTACAGGGAAGAGGGGCGGCTTTCTTT,CASSLQGRGAAFF
many,TRBJ2-7,TRBV20-1,NA,TGCAGTGTCTTGGACACTACCCCATCCTACGAGCAGTACTTC,CSVLDTTPSYEQYF
many,TRBJ2-1,TRBV6-2/TRBV6-3,TRBD2,TGTGCCACGAATCCGGGACTAGCGGGAAGCGTTTACAATGAGCAGTTCTTC,CATNPGLAGSVYNEQFF
many,TRBJ1-3,TRBV11-2,TRBD1,TGTGCCAGCAGCGCGGTTCCTGCAGGGGGCTATGGAAACACCATATATTTT,CASSAVPAGGYGNTIYF
few,TRBJ2-2,TRBV19,NA,TGTGCCAGTAGTTCGCTCCTAACAGGGCCCGGGGAGCTGTTTTTT,CASSSLLTGPGELFF
many,TRBJ2-7,TRBV28,TRBD1,TGTGCCAGCAGTCCCGGGACAGGGGGCGGCGAGCAGTACTTC,CASSPGTGGGEQYF
NA,TRBJ1-1,TRBV27,NA,TGTGCCAGCAGTTTCTTTGAGGGTGACACTGAAGCTTTCTTT,CASSFFEGDTEAFF
NA,TRBJ2-7,TRBV24-1,TRBD2,TGTGCCACCAGTGACTTTTTCTCTAGCGGGAGCTACGAGCAGTACTTC,CATSDFFSSGSYEQYF
NA,TRBJ1-3,TRBV18,NA,TGTGCCAGCTCACCTCGGCAGGCCAGCTCTGGAAACACCATATATTTT,CASSPRQASSGNTIYF
many,TRBJ1-1,TRBV12-3/TRBV12-4,NA,TGTGCCAGCAGTTTGGCGGGGAGGGTTGAAGCTTTCTTT,CASSLAGRVEAFF
few,TRBJ2-1,TRBV3-1,NA,TGTGCCAGCAGCCAAGACTGGGGGCTAGTAAACTACAATGAGCAGTTCTTC,CASSQDWGLVNYNEQFF
few,TRBJ1-1,TRBV25-1,TRBD1,TGTGCCAGCGAACCGGGACAGGGGGTGAACACTGAAGCTTTCTTT,CASEPGQGVNTEAFF
many,TRBJ2-1,TRBV6-1,NA,TGTGCCAGCAGTGACTGGCGCAGGGTTGATGAGCAGTTCTTC,CASSDWRRVDEQFF
many,TRBJ2-7,TRBV28,TRBD1,TGTGCCAGCAGTGACAGGGGTCCCTCCGAGCAGTACTTC,CASSDRGPSEQYF
many,TRBJ1-6,TRBV6-5,NA,TGTGCCAGCAGTTACTCGACGGGTAGGGGGGGTGAATCACCCCTCCACTTT,CASSYSTGRGGESPLHF
few,TRBJ1-5,TRBV4-1,TRBD1,TGCGCCAGCAGGGTTACGACAGGGCGCACTGGACCCCAGCATTTT,CASRVTTGRTGPQHF
many,TRBJ1-5,TRBV20-1,TRBD1,TGCAGTGCCACGACAGGGGGCAATCAGCCCCAGCATTTT,CSATTGGNQPQHF
many,TRBJ2-2,TRBV12-3/TRBV12-4,TRBD2,TGTGCCAGCAGTTTACAACTAGCGGAGACCGGGGAGCTGTTTTTT,CASSLQLAETGELFF
NA,TRBJ1-1,TRBV11-2,NA,TGTGCCAGCAGCCAATTAGGGCTCACTGAAGCTTTCTTT,CASSQLGLTEAFF
NA,TRBJ1-1,TRBV11-2,NA,TGTGCCAGCTGCTTGGGACACCCCTTGATTGAAGCTTTCTTT,CASCLGHPLIEAFF
many,TRBJ1-2,TRBV10-3,NA,TGTGCCATCACCGAAGGCGAGGCGATGGGTAGGAGCTACACCTTC,CAITEGEAMGRSYTF
many,TRBJ1-1,TRBV20-1,TRBD1,TGCAGTGCTAGAGATCCGAGCCGTAGGGGACAGCTTTACACTGAAGCTTTCTTT,CSARDPSRRGQLYTEAFF
NA,TRBJ1-6,TRBV2,NA,TGTGCCAGCAGTGAATTAGGGGGGATTAATTCACCCCTCCACTTT,CASSELGGINSPLHF
many,TRBJ1-4,TRBV5-1,NA,TGCGCCAGCAGCCCAAGTGGAGAAAAACTGTTTTTT,CASSPSGEKLFF